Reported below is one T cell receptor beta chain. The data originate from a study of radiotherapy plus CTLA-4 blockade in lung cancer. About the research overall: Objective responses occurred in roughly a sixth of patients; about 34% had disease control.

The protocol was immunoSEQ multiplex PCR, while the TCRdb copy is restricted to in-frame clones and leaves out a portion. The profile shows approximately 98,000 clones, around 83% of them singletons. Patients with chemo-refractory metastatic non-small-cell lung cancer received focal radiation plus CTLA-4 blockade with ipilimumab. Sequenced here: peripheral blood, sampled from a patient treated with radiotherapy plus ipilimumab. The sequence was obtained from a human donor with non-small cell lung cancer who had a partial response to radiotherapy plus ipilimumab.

CDR3 sequence reads: CASSLPGGGTEAFF. Here the CDR3 DNA reads TGTGCCAGCAGCTTGCCGGGGGGCGGCACTGAAGCTTTCTTT. V is TRBV7-9 and J is TRBJ1-1; D might be TRBD1 (6 bases). The CDR3 contains 14 residues. Germline CDR1 reads SEHNR; CDR2 reads FQNEAQ (reference sequence). V shed 3 bases and J shed 4 bases, with 12 bases lying between them.